This T cell receptor (beta chain) emerged from a study of neurological immune-mediated disorders (dated by TCRdb to 2018 to 2020). About the full investigation: Among the approximately 35 multiple sclerosis patients, relapsing-remitting MS accounted for some 30 and secondary progressive MS accounted for 3. The cohort comprised 68 subjects: roughly 15 HAM/TSP patients, 35 or so multiple sclerosis patients and 20 or so healthy controls. The study compared peripheral blood TCR-beta repertoires of HTLV-I-associated myelopathy (HAM/TSP) patients, multiple sclerosis patients and healthy controls using UMI-based sequencing. Alongside PBMC samples, the set of some 97 TCR-beta libraries contained longitudinal samples, technical triplicates, and paired CD4+ and CD8+ T-cell subsets that had been sorted.

The sample holds many counts of this clonotype. Its antigen is currently not known. There are no base qualities to consult, and no much larger clone falls within one base. For the unsorted PBMC libraries, 2 million PBMCs were stored in RNAlater at -80 degrees C until RNA extraction and were used to generate the libraries. The multiple sclerosis patients were enrolled in a US clinical protocol that evaluated disease progression with magnetic resonance imaging. PBMCs were separated from peripheral blood using Ficoll-Hypaque density gradient centrifugation and then cryopreserved in liquid nitrogen. CDR1 DFQATT and CDR2 SNEGSKA are derived from the germline V gene (reference sequence). V is pruned by 6 bases and J by 8 bases, leaving 15 bases of the junction without a gene match. The CDR3 measures 14 amino acids from cysteine to phenylalanine. Only the CDR3 portion is preserved as DNA: 42 bases, with reading frame beginning at the first base.

The research as a whole found: No association of the MS cluster with clinical or MRI features was observed, and the need for larger cohorts was stated by the authors. In a phylogenetic analysis, the repertoires of 18 out of 34 MS patients fell into a single cluster of related CDR3 sequences, pointing to a possible signature at the repertoire level. TCR clonal expansion was highest in HAM/TSP patients and lowest in MS patients, with MS patients falling below even healthy controls. Across subjects, expanded clones never shared an identical CDR3 amino acid sequence, which suggests that the TCR-beta repertoires in every group were private.

cDNA was synthesized by template-switch 5'RACE using a primer with a 10-nucleotide random unique molecular identifier that tagged each TCR transcript. Every sequencing run yielded over 170 million TCR-beta sequences covering 15-18 subjects. Total RNA was extracted with the RNeasy kit. The KAPA Real-time Library Amplification kit was used to amplify TCR-beta VDJ regions with primers for the TCR constant region and the 5'RACE anchor. A first PCR added sample indexes and Illumina adaptors, after which a second PCR increased the library yield. The roughly 650 bp TCR product was size-selected on a 2% E-gel SizeSelection system after Ampure bead purification. Before pooling, library quality was assessed on a Bioanalyzer, concentration was determined with Qubit, and library quantification was performed with the Kapa Library Quantification kit. An Illumina HiSeq 2500 was used to sequence the libraries paired-end at 2 x 150 bp. To increase sequence diversity, about 23-30% phiX was spiked into each library pool. The paper's processing steps were these. Quality-filtered reads were processed with the UMI-based MiGEC pipeline, which removed over 85% of raw TCR sequences during error correction. IMGT germline references were used for aligning VDJ genes, and each clonotype was defined as a unique CDR3 amino acid sequence together with its V-J genes. VDJtools evaluated clonal expansion, Shannon diversity and CDR3 relatedness (CalcPairwiseDistances, ClusterSamples); CLCbio workbench built phylogenetic trees. A clone was classed as expanded if it had 8 or more unique UMIs, a cutoff based on coefficient-of-variation modelling across technical triplicates. The public reads were reanalyzed by TCRdb: fastp trimming at Q25, MiXCR alignment, in-frame beta chains only. One record per CDR3 amino acid sequence lists the most common genes and DNA. The V and J calls come from TCRdb's annotation, not from the publication. In all, the sample holds tens of thousands of distinct CDR3 sequences, and about 2.5% of those were seen once. 0.9% to 1.4% of the sample is taken by the ten largest.

The clonotype was recovered from a woman aged 30 to 39 with multiple sclerosis. The rearrangement combines TRBV20-1 with TRBJ1-2, with TRBD1 identical over 7 junction bases. Specimen: PBMCs. For the CDR3, the sequence is CSAPGQSFGGGYTF. The nucleotides are TGCAGTGCACCGGGACAGAGTTTTGGCGGAGGCTACACCTTC.